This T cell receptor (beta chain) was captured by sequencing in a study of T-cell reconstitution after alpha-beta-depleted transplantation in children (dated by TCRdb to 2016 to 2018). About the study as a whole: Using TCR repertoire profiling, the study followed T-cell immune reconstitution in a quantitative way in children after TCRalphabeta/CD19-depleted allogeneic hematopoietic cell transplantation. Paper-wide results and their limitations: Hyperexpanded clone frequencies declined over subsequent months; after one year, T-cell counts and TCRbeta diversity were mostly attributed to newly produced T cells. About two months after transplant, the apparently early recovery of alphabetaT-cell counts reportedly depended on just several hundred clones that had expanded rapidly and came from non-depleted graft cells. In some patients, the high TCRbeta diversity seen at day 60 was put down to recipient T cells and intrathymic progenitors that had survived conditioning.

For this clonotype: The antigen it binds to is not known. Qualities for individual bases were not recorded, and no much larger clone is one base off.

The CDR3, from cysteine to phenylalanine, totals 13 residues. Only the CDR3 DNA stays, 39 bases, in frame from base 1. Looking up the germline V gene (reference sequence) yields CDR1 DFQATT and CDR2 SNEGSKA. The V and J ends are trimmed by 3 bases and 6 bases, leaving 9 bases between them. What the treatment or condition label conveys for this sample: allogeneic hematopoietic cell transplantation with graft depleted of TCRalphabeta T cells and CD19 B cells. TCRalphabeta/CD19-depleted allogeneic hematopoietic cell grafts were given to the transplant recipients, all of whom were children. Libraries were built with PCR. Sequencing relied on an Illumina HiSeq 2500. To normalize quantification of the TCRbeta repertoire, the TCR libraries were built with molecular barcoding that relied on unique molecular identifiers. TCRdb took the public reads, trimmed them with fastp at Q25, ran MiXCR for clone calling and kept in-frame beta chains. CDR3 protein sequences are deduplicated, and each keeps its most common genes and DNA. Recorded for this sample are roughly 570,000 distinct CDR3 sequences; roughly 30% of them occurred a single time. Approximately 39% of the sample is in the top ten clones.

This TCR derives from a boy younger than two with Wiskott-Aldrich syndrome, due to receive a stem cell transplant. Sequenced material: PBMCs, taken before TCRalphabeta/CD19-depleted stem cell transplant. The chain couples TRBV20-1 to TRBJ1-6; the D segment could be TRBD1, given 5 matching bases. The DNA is TGCAGTGCTAGTCCCGACAGTAATTCACCCCTCCACTTT. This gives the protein CSASPDSNSPLHF.